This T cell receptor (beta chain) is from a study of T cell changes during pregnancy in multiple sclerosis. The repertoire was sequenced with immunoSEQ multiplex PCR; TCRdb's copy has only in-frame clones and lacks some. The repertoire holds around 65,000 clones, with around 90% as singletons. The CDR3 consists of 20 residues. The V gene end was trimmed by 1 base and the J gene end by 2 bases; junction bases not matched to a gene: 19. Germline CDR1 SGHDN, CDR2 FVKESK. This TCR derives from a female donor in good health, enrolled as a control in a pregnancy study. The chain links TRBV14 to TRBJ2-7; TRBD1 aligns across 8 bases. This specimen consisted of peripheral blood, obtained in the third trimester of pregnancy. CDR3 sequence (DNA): TGTGCCAGCAGCCAAGTGCCGGGACAGGCGTTATCGTCCCGGGCCTACGAGCAGTACTTC. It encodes CASSQVPGQALSSRAYEQYF.